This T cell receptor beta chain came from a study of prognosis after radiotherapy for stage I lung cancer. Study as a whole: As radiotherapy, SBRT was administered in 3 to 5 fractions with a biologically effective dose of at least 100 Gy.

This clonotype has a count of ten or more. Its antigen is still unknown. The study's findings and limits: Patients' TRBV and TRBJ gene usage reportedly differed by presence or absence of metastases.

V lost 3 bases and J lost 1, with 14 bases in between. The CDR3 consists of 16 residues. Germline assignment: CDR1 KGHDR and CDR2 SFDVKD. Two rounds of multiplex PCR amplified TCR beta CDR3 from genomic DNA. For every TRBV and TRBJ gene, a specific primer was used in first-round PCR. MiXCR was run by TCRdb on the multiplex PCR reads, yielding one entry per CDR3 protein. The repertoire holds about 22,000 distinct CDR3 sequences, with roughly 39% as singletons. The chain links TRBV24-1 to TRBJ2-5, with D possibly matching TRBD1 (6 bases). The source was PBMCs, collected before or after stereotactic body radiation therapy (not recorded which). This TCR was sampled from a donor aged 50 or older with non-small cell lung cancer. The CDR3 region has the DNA TGTGCCACCAGTGATACTGCAGGGGAGTCCCAAGAGACCCAGTACTTC. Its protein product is CATSDTAGESQETQYF.